This passage covers 10 T cell receptor beta chains from one sample sequenced in a study of technical replicates of blood from a handful of donors. Generated by immunoSEQ multiplex PCR, the TCRdb table keeps only in-frame clones and is missing some. This table has tens of thousands of clones, about 88% appearing once. The sequenced sample was T cells isolated from PBMCs. The receptors stem from a human donor in good health.

This clone is a singleton in its sample. V usage is TRBV27 and J usage is TRBJ2-2; D might be TRBD2 (7 bases). The germline CDR1 and CDR2 sequences are MNHEY and SMNVEV (reference sequence). CDR3 length: 16 amino acids. Trimming cost V 4 bases and J 7 bases, with 19 bases left between them. In nucleotides, the CDR3 is TGTGCCAGCAGTTGGGCCGGGGGCAGGGAGGGCGGGGAGCTGTTTTTT. Protein sequence: CASSWAGGREGGELFF.

The chain couples TRBV28 to TRBJ2-1; 14 nucleotides agree with TRBD2. The V and J ends lost 6 bases and 7 bases, in that order; junction bases with no gene match: 2. The germline gives CDR1 MDHEN, CDR2 SYDVKM. The CDR3 runs 14 residues. CDR3 coding DNA: TGTGCCAGCAGGACTAGCGGGAGGGCTAATGAGCAGTTCTTC. Amino acid sequence: CASRTSGRANEQFF. Full variable domain (rest looked up from reference TRBV28 and TRBJ2-1): DVKVTQSSRYLVKRTGEKVFLECVQDMDHENMFWYRQDPGLGLRLIYFSYDVKMKEKGDIPEGYSVSREKKERFSLILESASTNQTSMYLCASRTSGRANEQFFGPGTRLTVL.

V gene TRBV23-1 combines with J gene TRBJ2-6; 9 nucleotides match TRBD1. TRBV23-1 is an open reading frame whose function is uncertain. The trim removed 0 bases at V and 0 bases at J, leaving 6 bases unmatched. The CDR3 is made up of 19 amino acids. The CDR3 DNA is TGCGCCAGCAGTCAATCGAGGACAGGGGCCCCCTCTGGGGCCAACGTCCTGACTTTC. This translates into CASSQSRTGAPSGANVLTF.

J is TRBJ1-2 and V is TRBV7-2; 9 bases are shared with TRBD1. Germline V gives CDR1 SGHTA, CDR2 FQGNSA. The CDR3 runs 15 residues. J lost 4 bases, V lost 4 bases, and 7 bases had no gene match. CDR3 bases: TGTGCCAGCAGCTCCCAGACAGGGGGTAGCTATGGCTACACCTTC. Encoded protein: CASSSQTGGSYGYTF.

CDR3 DNA sequence: TGTGCCAGCAGGATTAGCGGCCAAGAGACCCAGTACTTC. This translates into CASRISGQETQYF. The J gene is TRBJ2-5, the V gene TRBV5-8, with a weak D call TRBD2 (6 bases). The CDR3 runs 13 residues. The germline CDR1 and CDR2 sequences are SGHTS and YDEGEE. Trimming pared 5 bases from V and 1 base from J, leaving 9 bases between.

The CDR3 region is CSAGEGNEQFF. DNA of the CDR3: TGCAGTGCGGGGGAGGGCAATGAGCAGTTCTTC. The chain uses TRBV20-1 and TRBJ2-1, with TRBD2 matching over 7 bases. Germline V gene data show CDR1 as DFQATT and CDR2 as SNEGSKA (reference sequence). Germline trimming cut 6 bases from V and 6 bases from J; bases unmatched to any gene: 2. CDR3 length: 11 residues.

This chain connects TRBV4-3 to TRBJ2-7; 7 nucleotides line up with TRBD2. Trimming removed 0 bases from V and 1 base from J; junction bases left unmatched: 3. Germline V CDR1 and CDR2: LGHNA, YSLEER. This CDR3 region has 15 residues. CDR3 loop: CASSQERTRSYEQYF. The CDR3 DNA sequence: TGCGCCAGCAGCCAAGAGAGGACTAGATCCTACGAGCAGTACTTC.

V and J are TRBV28 and TRBJ2-1; 11 bases are shared with TRBD2. Trimming took 5 bases from V and 8 from J; bases not matched to a gene: 2. CDR1 and CDR2 from the germline V gene are MDHEN and SYDVKM. The CDR3 covers 13 residues. CDR3 amino acids: CASSTSGGDEQFF. CDR3 DNA: TGTGCCAGCAGTACTAGCGGGGGTGATGAGCAGTTCTTC.

V is TRBV15 and J is TRBJ2-7; D remains unclear. The CDR3 consists of 13 residues. V shed 0 bases and J shed 2 bases, with 5 bases lying between them. The V gene's germline CDR1 is LNHNV and CDR2 YYDKDF (reference sequence). This chain's CDR3 is CATSRDPAYEQYF. DNA for the CDR3: TGTGCCACCAGCAGAGATCCCGCCTACGAGCAGTACTTC. Filled out from reference TRBV15 and TRBJ2-7, the complete variable domain reads DAMVIQNPRYQVTQFGKPVTLSCSQTLNHNVMYWYQQKSSQAPKLLFHYYDKDFNNEADTPDNFQSRRPNTSFCFLDIRSPGLGDTAMYLCATSRDPAYEQYFGPGTRLTVT.

V is TRBV28 and J is TRBJ2-5; D not certain. This CDR3 has 14 residues. Germline V gives CDR1 MDHEN, CDR2 SYDVKM. The V end was cut by 7 bases, the J end by 2 bases, with 14 bases between. The CDR3 sequence is CASTMYLNQETQYF. The DNA of the CDR3 is TGTGCCAGCACCATGTACTTGAATCAAGAGACCCAGTACTTC. The full variable domain, completed using reference TRBV28 and TRBJ2-5, is DVKVTQSSRYLVKRTGEKVFLECVQDMDHENMFWYRQDPGLGLRLIYFSYDVKMKEKGDIPEGYSVSREKKERFSLILESASTNQTSMYLCASTMYLNQETQYFGPGTRLLVL.